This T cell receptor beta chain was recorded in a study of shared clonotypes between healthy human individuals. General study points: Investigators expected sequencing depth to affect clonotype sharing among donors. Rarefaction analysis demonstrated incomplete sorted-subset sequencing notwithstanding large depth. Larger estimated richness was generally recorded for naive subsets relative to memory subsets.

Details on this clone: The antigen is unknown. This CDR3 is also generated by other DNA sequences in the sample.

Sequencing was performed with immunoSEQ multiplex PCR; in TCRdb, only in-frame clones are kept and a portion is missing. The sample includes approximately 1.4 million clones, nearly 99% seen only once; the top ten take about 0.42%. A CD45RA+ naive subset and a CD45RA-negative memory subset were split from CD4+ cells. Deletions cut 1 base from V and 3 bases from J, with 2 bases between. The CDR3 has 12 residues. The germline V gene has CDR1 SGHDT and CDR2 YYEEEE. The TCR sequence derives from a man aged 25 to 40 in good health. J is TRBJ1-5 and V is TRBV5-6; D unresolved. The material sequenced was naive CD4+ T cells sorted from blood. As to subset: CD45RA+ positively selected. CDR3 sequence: CASSLSNQPQHF. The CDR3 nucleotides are TGTGCCAGCAGCTTGTCCAATCAGCCCCAGCATTTT.